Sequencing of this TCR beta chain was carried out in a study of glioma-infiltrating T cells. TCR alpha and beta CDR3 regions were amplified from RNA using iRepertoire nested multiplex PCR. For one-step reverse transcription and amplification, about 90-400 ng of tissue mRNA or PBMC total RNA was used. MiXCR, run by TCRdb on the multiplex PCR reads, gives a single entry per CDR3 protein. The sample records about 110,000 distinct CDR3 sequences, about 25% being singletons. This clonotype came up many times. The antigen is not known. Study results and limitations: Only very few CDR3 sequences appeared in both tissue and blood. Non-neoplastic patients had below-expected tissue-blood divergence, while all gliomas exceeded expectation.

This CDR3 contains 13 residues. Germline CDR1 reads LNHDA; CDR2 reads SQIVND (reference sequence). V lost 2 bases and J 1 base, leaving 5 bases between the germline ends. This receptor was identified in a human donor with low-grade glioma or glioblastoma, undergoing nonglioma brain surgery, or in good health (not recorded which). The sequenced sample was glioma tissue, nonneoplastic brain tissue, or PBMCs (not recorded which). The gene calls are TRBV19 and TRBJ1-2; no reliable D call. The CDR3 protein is CASSINSNYGYTF. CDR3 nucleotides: TGTGCCAGTAGTATAAACAGTAACTATGGCTACACCTTC. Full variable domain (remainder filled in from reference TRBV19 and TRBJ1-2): DGGITQSPKYLFRKEGQNVTLSCEQNLNHDAMYWYRQDPGQGLRLIYYSQIVNDFQKGDIAEGYSVSREKKESFPLTVTSAQKNPTAFYLCASSINSNYGYTFGSGTRLTVV.